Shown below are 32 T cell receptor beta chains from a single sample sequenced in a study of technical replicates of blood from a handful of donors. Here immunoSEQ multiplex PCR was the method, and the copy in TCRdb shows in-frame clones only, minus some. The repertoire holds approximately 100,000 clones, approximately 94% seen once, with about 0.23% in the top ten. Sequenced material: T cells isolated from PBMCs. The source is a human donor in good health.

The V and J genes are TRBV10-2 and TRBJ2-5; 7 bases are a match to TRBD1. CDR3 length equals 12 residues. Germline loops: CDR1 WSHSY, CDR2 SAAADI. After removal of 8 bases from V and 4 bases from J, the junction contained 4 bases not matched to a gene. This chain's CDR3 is CASRQGAETQYF. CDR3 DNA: TGCGCCAGCCGACAGGGCGCAGAGACCCAGTACTTC.

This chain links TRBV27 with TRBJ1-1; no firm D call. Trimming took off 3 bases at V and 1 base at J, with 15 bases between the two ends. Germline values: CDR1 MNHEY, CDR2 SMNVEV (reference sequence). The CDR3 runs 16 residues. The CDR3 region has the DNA TGTGCCAGCAGTTTTTATCGGACTGCTTCGAACACTGAAGCTTTCTTT. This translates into CASSFYRTASNTEAFF.

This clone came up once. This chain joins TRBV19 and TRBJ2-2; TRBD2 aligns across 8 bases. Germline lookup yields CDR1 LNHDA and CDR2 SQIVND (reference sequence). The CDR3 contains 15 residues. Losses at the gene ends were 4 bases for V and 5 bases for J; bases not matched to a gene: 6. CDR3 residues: CASSTIGRETGELFF. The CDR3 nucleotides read TGTGCCAGTAGTACAATCGGGAGGGAGACCGGGGAGCTGTTTTTT.

CDR3 sequence: CASSLDSREWQYF. The DNA of the CDR3 is TGTGCCAGCAGTTTAGATTCGAGAGAATGGCAGTACTTC. The rearrangement links TRBV28 to TRBJ2-7; D is uncertain. Germline V gives CDR1 MDHEN, CDR2 SYDVKM. Trimming left V 2 bases short and J 9 bases short, with 14 bases between. This CDR3 has 13 amino acids.

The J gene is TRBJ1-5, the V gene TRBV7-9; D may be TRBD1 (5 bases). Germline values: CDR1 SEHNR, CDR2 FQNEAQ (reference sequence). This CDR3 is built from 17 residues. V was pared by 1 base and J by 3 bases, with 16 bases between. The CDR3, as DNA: TGTGCCAGCAGCTTAGAATTGTTTGGGACTCCCAATCAGCCCCAGCATTTT. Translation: CASSLELFGTPNQPQHF.

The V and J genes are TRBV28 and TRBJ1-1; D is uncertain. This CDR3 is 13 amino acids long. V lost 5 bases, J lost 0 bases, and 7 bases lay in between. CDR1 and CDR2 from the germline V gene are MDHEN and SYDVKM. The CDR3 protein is CASSPNMNTEAFF. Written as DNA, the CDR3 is TGTGCCAGCAGTCCAAACATGAACACTGAAGCTTTCTTT.

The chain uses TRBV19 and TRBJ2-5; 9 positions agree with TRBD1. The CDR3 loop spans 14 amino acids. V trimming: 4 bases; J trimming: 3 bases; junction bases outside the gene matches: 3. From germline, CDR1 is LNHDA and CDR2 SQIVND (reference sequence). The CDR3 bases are TGTGCCAGTAGTAGACGGACAGGGGAAGAGACCCAGTACTTC. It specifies CASSRRTGEETQYF.

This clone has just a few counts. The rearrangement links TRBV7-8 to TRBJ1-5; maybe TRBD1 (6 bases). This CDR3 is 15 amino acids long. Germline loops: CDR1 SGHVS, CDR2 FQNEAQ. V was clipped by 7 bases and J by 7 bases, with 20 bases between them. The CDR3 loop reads CASIQERGGGQPQHF. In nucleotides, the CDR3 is TGTGCCAGCATCCAAGAGCGGGGAGGGGGACAGCCCCAGCATTTT.

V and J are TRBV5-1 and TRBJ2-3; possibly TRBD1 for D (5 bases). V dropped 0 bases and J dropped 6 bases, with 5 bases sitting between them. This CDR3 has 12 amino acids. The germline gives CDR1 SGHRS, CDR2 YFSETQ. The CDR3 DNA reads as TGCGCCAGCAGCTTGGAGGGGGATACGCAGTATTTT. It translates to CASSLEGDTQYF.

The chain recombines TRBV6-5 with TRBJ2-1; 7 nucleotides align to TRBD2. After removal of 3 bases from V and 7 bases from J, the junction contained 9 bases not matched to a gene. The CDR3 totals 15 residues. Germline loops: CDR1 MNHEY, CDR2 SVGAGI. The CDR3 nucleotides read TGTGCCAGCAGTTATGACGGGAGCGGGGAGAATGAGCAGTTCTTC. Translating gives CASSYDGSGENEQFF.

CDR3 residues: CASSLAVRFDYGYTF. The DNA for the CDR3 is TGTGCCAGCAGCTTGGCTGTCCGGTTCGACTATGGCTACACCTTC. The chain combines TRBV5-5 with TRBJ1-2, with D unresolved. The V end lost 0 bases, the J end lost 3 bases, and 12 bases lay between the germline ends. Germline V gene sequence: CDR1 SGHKS, CDR2 YYEKEE (reference sequence). This CDR3 region has 15 residues.

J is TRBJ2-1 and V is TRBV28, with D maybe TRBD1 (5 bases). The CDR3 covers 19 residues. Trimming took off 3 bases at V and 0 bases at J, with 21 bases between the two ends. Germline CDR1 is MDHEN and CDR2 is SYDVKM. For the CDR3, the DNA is TGTGCCAGCAGTTTCCGAAAGTTTGGGGCCCCAAGCTCCTACAATGAGCAGTTCTTC. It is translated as CASSFRKFGAPSSYNEQFF.

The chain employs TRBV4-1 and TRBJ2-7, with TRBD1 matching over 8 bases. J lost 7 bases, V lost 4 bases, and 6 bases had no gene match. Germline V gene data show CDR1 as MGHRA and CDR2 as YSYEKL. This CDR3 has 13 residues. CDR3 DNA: TGCGCCAGCAGCCCGCAGGGGGCTTATGAGCAGTACTTC. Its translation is CASSPQGAYEQYF.

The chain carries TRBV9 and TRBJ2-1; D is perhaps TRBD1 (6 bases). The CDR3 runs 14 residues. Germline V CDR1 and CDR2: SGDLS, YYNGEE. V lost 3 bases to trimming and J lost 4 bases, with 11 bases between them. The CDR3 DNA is TGTGCCAGCAGCGCGACAGGTCCGTACAATGAGCAGTTCTTC. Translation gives CASSATGPYNEQFF.

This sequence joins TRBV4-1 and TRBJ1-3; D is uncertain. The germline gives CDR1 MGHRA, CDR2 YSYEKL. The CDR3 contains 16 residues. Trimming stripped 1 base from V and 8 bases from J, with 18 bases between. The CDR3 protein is CASSQVIIMGADTIYF. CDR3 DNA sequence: TGCGCCAGCAGCCAAGTTATTATAATGGGAGCGGACACCATATATTTT.

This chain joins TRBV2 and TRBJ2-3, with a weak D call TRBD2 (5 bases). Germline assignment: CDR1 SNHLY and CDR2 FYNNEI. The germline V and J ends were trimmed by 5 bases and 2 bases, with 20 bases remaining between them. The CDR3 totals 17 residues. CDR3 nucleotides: TGTGCCAGCAGTAAACCCCCCCTCCCGGGGATCACAGATACGCAGTATTTT. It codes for CASSKPPLPGITDTQYF.

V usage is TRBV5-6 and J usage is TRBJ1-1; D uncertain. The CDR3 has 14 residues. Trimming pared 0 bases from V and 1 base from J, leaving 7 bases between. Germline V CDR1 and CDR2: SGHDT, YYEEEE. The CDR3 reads CASSLAQQNTEAFF. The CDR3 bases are TGTGCCAGCAGCTTGGCACAGCAGAACACTGAAGCTTTCTTT.

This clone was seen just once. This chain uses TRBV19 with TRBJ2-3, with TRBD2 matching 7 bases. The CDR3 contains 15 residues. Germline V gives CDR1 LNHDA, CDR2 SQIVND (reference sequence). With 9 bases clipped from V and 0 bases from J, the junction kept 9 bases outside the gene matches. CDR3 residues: CASRNSGASTDTQYF. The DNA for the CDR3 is TGTGCCAGCAGAAACAGCGGGGCGAGCACAGATACGCAGTATTTT. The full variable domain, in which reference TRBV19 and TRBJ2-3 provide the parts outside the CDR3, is DGGITQSPKYLFRKEGQNVTLSCEQNLNHDAMYWYRQDPGQGLRLIYYSQIVNDFQKGDIAEGYSVSREKKESFPLTVTSAQKNPTAFYLCASRNSGASTDTQYFGPGTRLTVL.

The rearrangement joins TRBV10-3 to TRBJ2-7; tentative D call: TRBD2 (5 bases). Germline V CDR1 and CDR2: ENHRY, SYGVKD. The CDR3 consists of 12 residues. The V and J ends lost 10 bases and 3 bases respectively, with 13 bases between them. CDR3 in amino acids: CATSRAGYEQYF. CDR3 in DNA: TGTGCCACCTCCCGGGCGGGCTACGAGCAGTACTTC.

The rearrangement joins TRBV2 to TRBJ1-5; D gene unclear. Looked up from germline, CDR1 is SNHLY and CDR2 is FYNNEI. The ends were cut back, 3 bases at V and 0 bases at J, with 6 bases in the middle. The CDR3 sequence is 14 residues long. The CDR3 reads CASSDRFSNQPQHF. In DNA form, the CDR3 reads TGTGCCAGCAGTGACAGGTTTAGCAATCAGCCCCAGCATTTT.

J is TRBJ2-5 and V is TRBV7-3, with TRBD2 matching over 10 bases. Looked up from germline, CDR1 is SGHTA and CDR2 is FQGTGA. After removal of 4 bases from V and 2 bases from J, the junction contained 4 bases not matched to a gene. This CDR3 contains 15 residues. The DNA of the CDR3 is TGTGCCAGCAGCTCAGCGGGGGGGTATCAAGAGACCCAGTACTTC. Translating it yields CASSSAGGYQETQYF.

CDR3 protein: CAISSPGTWGSYEQYF. In nucleotides, the CDR3 is TGTGCCATCAGTAGTCCCGGGACATGGGGGTCCTACGAGCAGTACTTC. This rearrangement joins TRBV10-3 to TRBJ2-7; weak D call: TRBD1 (6 bases). The CDR3 extends over 16 amino acids. Germline V lookup: CDR1 ENHRY, CDR2 SYGVKD. The germline V and J ends were trimmed by 5 bases and 1 base, with 18 bases remaining between them.

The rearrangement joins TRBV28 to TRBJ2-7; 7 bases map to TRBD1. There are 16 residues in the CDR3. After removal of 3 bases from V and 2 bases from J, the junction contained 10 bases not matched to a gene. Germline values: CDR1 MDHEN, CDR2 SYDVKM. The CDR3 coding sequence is TGTGCCAGCAGTTTTTTTCCGGGACAGAGTACCTACGAGCAGTACTTC. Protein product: CASSFFPGQSTYEQYF.

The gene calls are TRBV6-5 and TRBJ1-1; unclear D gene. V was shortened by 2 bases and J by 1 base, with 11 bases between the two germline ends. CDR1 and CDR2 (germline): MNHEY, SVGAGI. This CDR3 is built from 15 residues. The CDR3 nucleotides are TGTGCCAGCAGTTACGGGAGGGTGTGGAACACTGAAGCTTTCTTT. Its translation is CASSYGRVWNTEAFF.

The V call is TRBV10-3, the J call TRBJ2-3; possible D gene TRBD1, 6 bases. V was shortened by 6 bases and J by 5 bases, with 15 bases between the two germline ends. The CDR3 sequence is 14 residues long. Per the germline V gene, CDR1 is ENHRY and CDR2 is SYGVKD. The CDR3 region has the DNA TGTGCCATCAGGGACAGCTCTGTCGAAGATACGCAGTATTTT. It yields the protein CAIRDSSVEDTQYF.

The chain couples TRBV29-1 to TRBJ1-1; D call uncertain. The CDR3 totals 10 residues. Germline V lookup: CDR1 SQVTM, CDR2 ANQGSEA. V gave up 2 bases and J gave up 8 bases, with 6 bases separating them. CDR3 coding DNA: TGCAGCGTTGAATATCAGGAAGCTTTCTTT. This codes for CSVEYQEAFF.

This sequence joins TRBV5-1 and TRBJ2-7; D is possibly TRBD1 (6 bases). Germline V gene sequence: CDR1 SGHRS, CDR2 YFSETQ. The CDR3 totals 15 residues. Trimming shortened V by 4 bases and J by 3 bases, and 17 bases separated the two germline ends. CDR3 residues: CASSVATGHHYEQYF. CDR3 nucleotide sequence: TGCGCCAGCAGCGTCGCGACAGGACACCACTACGAGCAGTACTTC.

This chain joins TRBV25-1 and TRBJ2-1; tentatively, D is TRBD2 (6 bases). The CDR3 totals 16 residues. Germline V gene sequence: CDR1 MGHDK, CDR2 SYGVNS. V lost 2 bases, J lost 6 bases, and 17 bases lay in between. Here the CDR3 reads CASSEIQGGFSNEQFF. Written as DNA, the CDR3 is TGTGCCAGCAGTGAAATCCAGGGAGGTTTTTCCAATGAGCAGTTCTTC.

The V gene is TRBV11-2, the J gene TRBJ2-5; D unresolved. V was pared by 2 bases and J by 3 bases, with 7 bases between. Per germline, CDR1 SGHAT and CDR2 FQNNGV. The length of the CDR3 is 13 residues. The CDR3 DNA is TGTGCCAGCAGCTTAACCCTAGAAGAGACCCAGTACTTC. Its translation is CASSLTLEETQYF.

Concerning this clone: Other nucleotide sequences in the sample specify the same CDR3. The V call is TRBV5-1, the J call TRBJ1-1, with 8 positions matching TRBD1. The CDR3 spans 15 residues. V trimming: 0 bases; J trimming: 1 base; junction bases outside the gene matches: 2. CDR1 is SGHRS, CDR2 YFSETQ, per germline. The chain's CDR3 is CASSLVGTGNTEAFF. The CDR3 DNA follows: TGCGCCAGCAGCTTGGTCGGGACAGGGAACACTGAAGCTTTCTTT.

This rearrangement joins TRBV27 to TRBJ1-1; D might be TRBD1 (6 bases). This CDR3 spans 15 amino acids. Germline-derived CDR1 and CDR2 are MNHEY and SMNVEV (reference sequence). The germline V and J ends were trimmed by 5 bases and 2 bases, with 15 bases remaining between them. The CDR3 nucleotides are TGTGCCAGCAGTCCGAGGCACAGGGAAAACACTGAAGCTTTCTTT. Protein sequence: CASSPRHRENTEAFF.

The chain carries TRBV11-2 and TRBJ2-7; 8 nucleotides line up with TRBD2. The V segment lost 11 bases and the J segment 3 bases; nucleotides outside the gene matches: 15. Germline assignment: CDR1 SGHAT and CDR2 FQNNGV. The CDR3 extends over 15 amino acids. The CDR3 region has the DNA TGTGCCTCCGGGAATCCGGCGGGAGGCCGCTACGAGCAGTACTTC. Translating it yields CASGNPAGGRYEQYF.